This T cell receptor (beta chain) was identified during a study of blood T cell repertoires in COVID-19 (dated by TCRdb to between 2020 and 2021). In terms of the full investigation: Collaborator samples came from the United States, Italy and Spain and covered acute and convalescent phases of COVID-19. Nearly every sample came with metadata listing a de-identified subject ID, COVID-19 status, age in years and sex. A freely available public database, intended as a resource for researchers studying the immune response to SARS-CoV-2, is where the repertoires were released. The samples were drawn from two sources: the first 160 participants of the ongoing ImmuneRACE study, and 950 to 1,500 subjects contributed by 6 global collaborators. Deeply sampled blood TCRbeta repertoires from subjects exposed to, actively infected with, or recovered from COVID-19 were included in the dataset. The material from the prospective study consisted of cDNA or gDNA derived from T cells, B-cell-depleted T cells, or PBMCs. Where available, HLA class I and class II types were obtained from metadata supplied by the sample provider rather than from assay-based typing.

Results and caveats for the whole study, not just this receptor: The quantity of clinical and demographic metadata differed by source and by participant and was supplied without curation.

The immunoSEQ Assay, a bias-controlled multiplex PCR, was used to amplify TCRbeta CDR3 regions from genomic DNA. From the authors' description of their analysis: Within the assay, amplification of reference gene primers was used to estimate how many nucleated cells each sample contained. Sequence reads were collapsed and filtered to measure the absolute abundance of every unique TCRbeta CDR3 rearrangement. For each sample, productive Simpson clonality was calculated by taking the square root of Simpson's diversity index across productive rearrangements. TCRdb took over this immuneACCESS table, retaining in-frame rearrangements with V and J assigned. Such tables are incomplete; in checked studies, under half of the missing clones stem from an unresolved V gene, and the remainder is unexplained. For V, J and clone size, that table is used; D and trimming come from the DNA. The sample yields under 50,000 clones; approximately 88% were counted once. Of the sample, less than 75% is held by the ten largest clones.

Collaborating institutions collected whole blood in K2EDTA tubes following their own protocols. For TCRbeta analysis, collaborators shipped samples as frozen whole blood, isolated PBMCs, or DNA extracted from either of those sample types. This clone has only one observation. The antigen it recognizes is unknown. Base qualities are missing; no much larger clone stands one base away. Between the V and J ends, shortened by 7 bases and 9 bases respectively, the junction contains 10 bases. From cysteine to phenylalanine, the CDR3 is 12 amino acids long. Kept here is only the CDR3 DNA, which spans 36 bases and is read in frame from base 1. Taken from the germline V gene (reference sequence), the CDR1 and CDR2 loops are SEHNR and FQNEAQ.

The sequence came from a man aged 65-85 years with acute or convalescent COVID-19. Sequenced input: peripheral blood. The rearrangement joined TRBV7-9 to TRBJ1-6; no D gene is confidently identified. The DNA sequence is given as TGTGCCAGCACCTTCGGGGTTTCACCCCTCCACTTT. This gives the protein CASTFGVSPLHF.